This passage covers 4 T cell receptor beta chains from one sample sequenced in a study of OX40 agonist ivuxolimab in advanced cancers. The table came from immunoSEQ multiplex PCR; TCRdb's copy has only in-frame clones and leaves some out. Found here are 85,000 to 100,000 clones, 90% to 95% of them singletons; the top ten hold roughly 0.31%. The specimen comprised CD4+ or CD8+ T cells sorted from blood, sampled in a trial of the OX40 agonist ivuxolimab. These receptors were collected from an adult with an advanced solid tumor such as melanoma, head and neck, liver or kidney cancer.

CDR3 residues: CASSYPQGEGELFF. CDR3 DNA sequence: TGTGCCAGCAGTTACCCACAGGGGGAGGGGGAGCTGTTTTTT. V is TRBV6-5 and J is TRBJ2-2; TRBD1 aligns across 8 bases. J was trimmed by 8 bases and V by 2 bases; bases with no gene match: 4. This CDR3 is built from 14 residues. Looked up from germline, CDR1 is MNHEY and CDR2 is SVGAGI.

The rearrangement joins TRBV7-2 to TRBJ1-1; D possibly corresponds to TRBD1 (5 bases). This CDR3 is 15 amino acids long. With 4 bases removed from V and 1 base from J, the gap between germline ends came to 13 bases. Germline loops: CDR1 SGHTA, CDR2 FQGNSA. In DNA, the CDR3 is TGTGCCAGCAGCTCAGGGAGGGGCCGGAACACTGAAGCTTTCTTT. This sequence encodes CASSSGRGRNTEAFF. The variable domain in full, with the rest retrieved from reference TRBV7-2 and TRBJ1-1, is GAGVSQSPSNKVTEKGKDVELRCDPISGHTALYWYRQSLGQGLEFLIYFQGNSAPDKSGLPSDRFSAERTGGSVSTLTIQRTQQEDSAVYLCASSSGRGRNTEAFFGQGTRLTVV.

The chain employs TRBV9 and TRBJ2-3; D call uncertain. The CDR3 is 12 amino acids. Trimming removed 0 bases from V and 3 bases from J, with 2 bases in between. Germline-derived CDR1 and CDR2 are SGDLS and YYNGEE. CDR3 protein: CASSVATDTQYF. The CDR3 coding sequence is TGTGCCAGCAGCGTAGCTACAGATACGCAGTATTTT.

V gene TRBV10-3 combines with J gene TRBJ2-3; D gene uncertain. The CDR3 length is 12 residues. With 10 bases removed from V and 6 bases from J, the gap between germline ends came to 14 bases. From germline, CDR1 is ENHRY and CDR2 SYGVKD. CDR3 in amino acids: CATSPMVDTQYF. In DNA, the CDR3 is TGTGCCACCTCCCCTATGGTCGATACGCAGTATTTT.